What follows are 19 T cell receptor beta chains derived from one specimen sequenced in a study of OX40 agonist ivuxolimab in advanced cancers. Some clones are missing from TCRdb's copy, which holds only in-frame ones; the method was immunoSEQ multiplex PCR. The sample consists of more than 60,000 clones, approximately 83% of them appearing once. The input for sequencing was CD4+ or CD8+ T cells sorted from blood, taken in a trial of the OX40 agonist ivuxolimab. Receptors were obtained from an adult with an advanced solid tumor such as melanoma, head and neck, liver or kidney cancer.

The chain carries TRBV7-9 and TRBJ2-5; 11 bases map to TRBD1. Germline V gives CDR1 SEHNR, CDR2 FQNEAQ (reference sequence). The CDR3 spans 16 residues. J gave up 3 bases and V 7 bases, and 10 bases lay outside the gene matches. For the CDR3, the DNA is TGTGCCAGCACCCCTACTCCGGGACAGGGGGAAGAGACCCAGTACTTC. Its protein is CASTPTPGQGEETQYF.

V usage is TRBV6-1 and J usage is TRBJ1-4, with no clear D. V dropped 1 base and J dropped 8 bases, with 11 bases sitting between them. Germline V gene sequence: CDR1 MNHNS, CDR2 SASEGT. The CDR3 length is 14 residues. As DNA, the CDR3 is TGTGCCAGCAGTGAAGGGGCAGCGGGGGAAAAACTGTTTTTT. This codes for CASSEGAAGEKLFF.

The chain uses TRBV5-8 and TRBJ2-2, with D perhaps TRBD2 (6 bases). This CDR3 has 15 amino acids. V was shortened by 2 bases and J by 8 bases, with 16 bases between the two germline ends. Germline V gene lookup returns CDR1 SGHTS and CDR2 YDEGEE. In nucleotides, the CDR3 is TGTGCCAGCAGCTTACTCGGCCGGGAGAGGGGGGAGCTGTTTTTT. It yields the protein CASSLLGRERGELFF.

This sequence joins TRBV11-2 and TRBJ2-3, with 10 bases lining up with TRBD1. Germline-derived CDR1 and CDR2 are SGHAT and FQNNGV. V shed 5 bases, J shed 3 bases, and the junction held 8 bases outside the gene matches. This CDR3 region has 16 residues. CDR3 sequence reads: CASSRQGATGTDTQYF. CDR3 nucleotides: TGTGCCAGCAGCCGACAGGGGGCGACGGGGACAGATACGCAGTATTTT.

V gene TRBV6-1 combines with J gene TRBJ1-2, with a possible D match to TRBD1 (5 bases). CDR1 and CDR2 from the germline V gene are MNHNS and SASEGT. With 2 bases removed from V and 8 bases from J, the gap between germline ends came to 12 bases. The CDR3 is made up of 13 amino acids. CDR3 loop: CASSEFAGRGYTF. The CDR3 DNA reads TGTGCCAGCAGTGAATTTGCAGGGAGAGGCTACACCTTC.

V and J are TRBV5-1 and TRBJ2-2, with 7 positions matching TRBD1. Unmatched junction bases numbered 6, after V lost 4 bases and J lost 0 bases. Germline CDR1 SGHRS, CDR2 YFSETQ. This CDR3 is built from 16 residues. Here the CDR3 DNA reads TGCGCCAGCAGCCCTCAACAGGGGTCGAACACCGGGGAGCTGTTTTTT. Translated: CASSPQQGSNTGELFF.

The chain employs TRBV10-3 and TRBJ1-1, with no clear D. V lost 5 bases and J 1 base, leaving 8 bases between the germline ends. There are 13 residues in the CDR3. The germline V gene has CDR1 ENHRY and CDR2 SYGVKD. The CDR3 here is CAISFDKNTEAFF. The CDR3 DNA sequence: TGTGCCATCAGTTTCGACAAGAACACTGAAGCTTTCTTT.

The chain is built from TRBV5-4 and TRBJ1-6; TRBD1 is a possible D gene (5 bases). The V and J ends lost 4 bases and 0 bases respectively, with 14 bases between them. CDR3 length: 17 amino acids. Looked up from germline, CDR1 is SGHNT and CDR2 is YYREEE (reference sequence). The CDR3 coding sequence is TGTGCCAGCAGCCTAAACCCCCAGGGCTCCTATAATTCACCCCTCCACTTT. Protein: CASSLNPQGSYNSPLHF. Supplemented by reference TRBV5-4 and TRBJ1-6, the full variable domain reads ETGVTQSPTHLIKTRGQQVTLRCSSQSGHNTVSWYQQALGQGPQFIFQYYREEENGRGNFPPRFSGLQFPNYSSELNVNALELDDSALYLCASSLNPQGSYNSPLHFGNGTRLTVT.

This sequence joins TRBV11-1 and TRBJ2-1; D might be TRBD1 or TRBD2, each matching 7 bases. V gave up 3 bases and J gave up 1 base, with 13 bases separating them. Germline assignment: CDR1 SGHAT and CDR2 FQDESV (reference sequence). The CDR3 has 16 residues. The CDR3 spells CASSFRGGASYNEQFF. The CDR3 bases are TGTGCCAGCAGCTTCAGGGGGGGAGCTTCCTACAATGAGCAGTTCTTC.

J is TRBJ1-1 and V is TRBV2; D ambiguous. V was clipped by 4 bases and J by 1 base, with 7 bases between them. The V gene's germline CDR1 is SNHLY and CDR2 FYNNEI. The CDR3 is 13 residues long. As DNA, the CDR3 is TGTGCCAGCAGTGGCCCCCCGAACACTGAAGCTTTCTTT. This sequence encodes CASSGPPNTEAFF.

This chain joins TRBV6-5 and TRBJ1-2, with D possibly matching TRBD1 (6 bases). This CDR3 has 14 residues. Trimming removed 0 bases at V and 5 bases at J, with 10 bases between. Germline V CDR1 and CDR2: MNHEY, SVGAGI. This CDR3 reads CASSYSGAEYGYTF. The CDR3, as DNA: TGTGCCAGCAGTTACTCGGGGGCAGAATATGGCTACACCTTC.

This clone has a single count. The chain uses TRBV5-1 and TRBJ2-7, with D possibly matching TRBD2 (6 bases). CDR1 SGHRS and CDR2 YFSETQ come from the germline V gene. V lost 1 base and J 5 bases, leaving 16 bases between the germline ends. The CDR3 extends over 15 amino acids. CDR3 amino acids: CASSLRRGESHEQYF. The CDR3 DNA reads as TGCGCCAGCAGCTTGCGTCGCGGGGAGTCTCACGAGCAGTACTTC.

The chain links TRBV5-4 to TRBJ2-3; 14 nucleotides match TRBD2. This CDR3 has 16 amino acids. Germline CDR1 and CDR2: SGHNT and YYREEE (reference sequence). Trimming removed 5 bases from V and 2 bases from J; junction bases left unmatched: 4. DNA for the CDR3: TGTGCCAGCAGGACTAGCGGGGGGGACCCCACAGATACGCAGTATTTT. Translated: CASRTSGGDPTDTQYF.

The V gene is TRBV6-6, the J gene TRBJ2-3; TRBD1 agrees at 9 bases. Germline assignment: CDR1 MNHNY and CDR2 SVGAGI (reference sequence). V lost 6 bases, J lost 4 bases, and 8 bases stayed unmatched. CDR3 length: 15 amino acids. CDR3 protein: CASSPRDRVADTQYF. DNA of the CDR3: TGTGCCAGCAGCCCCCGGGACAGGGTCGCAGATACGCAGTATTTT.

The chain joins TRBV11-2 to TRBJ2-7; D ambiguous. The V gene's germline CDR1 is SGHAT and CDR2 FQNNGV. The germline V and J ends were trimmed by 4 bases and 2 bases, with 6 bases remaining between them. The CDR3 contains 12 residues. The CDR3 here is CASSWRTYEQYF. CDR3 DNA: TGTGCCAGCAGCTGGAGAACCTACGAGCAGTACTTC.

J is TRBJ1-2 and V is TRBV7-3; no firm D call. Trimming stripped 6 bases from V and 8 bases from J, with 16 bases between. This CDR3 is built from 13 residues. Looked up from germline, CDR1 is SGHTA and CDR2 is FQGTGA. The CDR3 bases are TGTGCCAGCAGTTATACACCAGGCCACGGCTACACCTTC. Its protein is CASSYTPGHGYTF.

The chain recombines TRBV27 with TRBJ2-7; TRBD1 aligns across 10 bases. The CDR3 consists of 13 residues. V lost 5 bases to trimming and J lost 6 bases; unmatched junction nucleotides: 4. Per the germline V gene, CDR1 is MNHEY and CDR2 is SMNVEV (reference sequence). CDR3 region: CASSPGQGSEQYF. Written as DNA, the CDR3 is TGTGCCAGCAGTCCGGGACAGGGGAGCGAGCAGTACTTC.

The chain uses TRBV14 and TRBJ1-2; D unclear. Germline V gives CDR1 SGHDN, CDR2 FVKESK. The ends were cut back, 2 bases at V and 1 base at J, with 14 bases in the middle. The CDR3 is 16 amino acids. The CDR3 sequence: CASSQSLVSINYGYTF. The CDR3 coding sequence is TGTGCCAGCAGCCAATCCTTGGTCTCTATTAACTATGGCTACACCTTC.

The chain uses TRBV2 and TRBJ1-1; D is ambiguous. The CDR3 runs to 15 residues. Germline-derived CDR1 and CDR2 are SNHLY and FYNNEI. V was shortened by 2 bases and J by 1 base, with 11 bases between the two germline ends. The CDR3 here is CASSERSHRNTEAFF. In nucleotides, the CDR3 is TGTGCCAGCAGTGAAAGGTCCCACCGGAACACTGAAGCTTTCTTT.